Listed below are T cell receptor beta chains from one sample, sequenced in a study of T-cell memory formation after mild COVID-19. TCRdb used MiXCR to reprocess the 5' RACE reads, holding one entry per CDR3 protein. The table records approximately 300,000 distinct CDR3 sequences, 8% to 9% of them present only once. The specimen sequenced was PBMCs or a T cell subset sorted from them (not recorded which). These receptors were taken from a man between 18 and 29 years old who had mild COVID-19 (a few samples of this study predate the infection). Cell type and time point are not known. Each CDR3 is given with its conserved first and last residue. Not every row has a clone size; where given, it reads once, few, many or a size class.

.,TRBV11-2,TRBJ2-5,CASSLDMGQVKETQYF
.,TRBV5-6,TRBJ2-3,CASSLERGVTDTQYF
few,TRBV20-1,TRBJ2-1,CSARGDRGDEQFF
.,TRBV7-2,TRBJ1-5,CASSTDRGPGPQHF
.,TRBV12-3/TRBV12-4,TRBJ1-2,CATYAQGYGYTF
few,TRBV28,TRBJ1-1,CASSAPPGDTEAFF
few,TRBV18,TRBJ2-7,CASSPGQGFGEQYF
.,TRBV6-5,TRBJ1-5,CASRTRDTHQPQHF
.,TRBV18,TRBJ1-1,CASSPPPDWNTEAFF
few,TRBV4-1,TRBJ2-2,CASSQVTGELFF
.,TRBV12-3/TRBV12-4,TRBJ1-2,CASSFGGADYGYTF
.,TRBV9,TRBJ2-1,CASSSHGTGGFDEQFF
.,TRBV5-1,TRBJ2-3,CASRSGLAGDVDTQYF
few,TRBV3-1,TRBJ2-3,CASRPGQRHTDTQYF
many,TRBV10-3,TRBJ2-7,CAISESMTGLSEQYF
.,TRBV30,TRBJ2-3,CAWSSPGGGTDTQYF
few,TRBV20-1,TRBJ2-2,CSARASWVTGELFF
.,TRBV6-5,TRBJ2-5,CASSWGQGASTQYF
.,TRBV12-3/TRBV12-4,TRBJ1-1,CASSLGFGVGTEAFF
.,TRBV7-2,TRBJ1-2,CASSPTPPVGGRDGYTF
few,TRBV12-3/TRBV12-4,TRBJ2-3,CASSLPSRRTTDTQYF
many,TRBV20-1,TRBJ2-7,CSARVPSGGYEQYF
.,TRBV12-3/TRBV12-4,TRBJ1-2,CASSLELYGYTF
.,TRBV27,TRBJ2-1,CASSFGTSGVNEQFF
few,TRBV18,TRBJ2-1,CASSPRETSNEQFF
.,TRBV12-3/TRBV12-4,TRBJ1-2,CASSPFRRAVHGYTF
many,TRBV20-1,TRBJ2-7,CSARGEGAKYEQYF
few,TRBV6-1,TRBJ1-4,CASIQGWTSKEKLFF
few,TRBV6-5,TRBJ1-2,CASSYSQGWGGYTF
.,TRBV7-2,TRBJ2-1,CASSTPGTGRGEQFF
.,TRBV20-1,TRBJ1-5,CSARDPSRGRAFNQPQHF
many,TRBV29-1,TRBJ2-7,CSVEDGDSADF
.,TRBV6-5,TRBJ2-1,CASRSSSYNEQFF
.,TRBV5-6,TRBJ2-3,CASSLYRRADTQYF
many,TRBV28,TRBJ2-5,CASSFRDRGPETQYF
.,TRBV29-1,TRBJ2-1,CSVAPLRGRYNEQFF
few,TRBV7-9,TRBJ2-3,CASIAYLPDTQYF
.,TRBV12-3/TRBV12-4,TRBJ1-6,CASSRGVGSYNSPLHF
few,TRBV5-6,TRBJ2-3,CASSLGIDTQYF
many,TRBV5-1,TRBJ2-2,CASSLLQGSITGELFF
.,TRBV6-5,TRBJ2-1,CASSYSGGALEQFF